A single TCR beta chain is shown here with its context. Its antigen remains unidentified. This record comes from a study of T cell clones after liver transplantation. Across the study: Post-transplant blood was tracked for graft-donor-reactive T cell clones identified in a pre-transplant mixed lymphocyte reaction. The study, taken as a whole, reports: A larger donor-reactive than third-party decline suggested partial antigen-specific deletion.

Thawed unstimulated PBMCs were FACS-sorted by CD3, CD4 and CD8 into two populations. TCRdb keeps only in-frame clones here, not all; method: immunoSEQ multiplex PCR. The profile shows roughly 70,000 clones, under 95% of them singletons. The clonotype originates from a human donor who received a liver transplant. Sequences were derived from CD4+ T cells from blood, sampled before liver transplant.

Here the CDR3 reads CASSYGGNTEAFF. The CDR3 DNA sequence: TGTGCCAGCAGTTACGGGGGTAACACTGAAGCTTTCTTT. The rearrangement uses TRBV6-6 and TRBJ1-1; a possible D gene is TRBD1 (5 bases). This CDR3 comprises 13 residues. Trimming shortened V by 2 bases and J by 2 bases, and 6 bases separated the two germline ends. Germline V gene lookup returns CDR1 MNHNY and CDR2 SVGAGI (reference sequence).